The text below deals with one T cell receptor (beta chain). The germline V and J ends were trimmed by 4 bases and 5 bases, with 9 bases remaining between them. The CDR3 spans 12 residues. Germline loops: CDR1 MGHRA, CDR2 YSYEKL. TCRdb re-called the PCR reads with MiXCR, one entry per CDR3 protein. This table holds more than 70,000 distinct CDR3 sequences, 45% to 55% found once. This sample was taken from a study of CDR3 diversity in severe acne. The TCR sequence derives from a male donor in good health, serving as a control. Material for sequencing was blood. The chain recombines TRBV4-1 with TRBJ2-7; D tentatively reads TRBD1 or TRBD2 (5 bases each). The CDR3 region is CASSPRGDEQYF. The CDR3 region has the DNA TGCGCCAGCAGCCCCCGAGGGGACGAGCAGTACTTC.